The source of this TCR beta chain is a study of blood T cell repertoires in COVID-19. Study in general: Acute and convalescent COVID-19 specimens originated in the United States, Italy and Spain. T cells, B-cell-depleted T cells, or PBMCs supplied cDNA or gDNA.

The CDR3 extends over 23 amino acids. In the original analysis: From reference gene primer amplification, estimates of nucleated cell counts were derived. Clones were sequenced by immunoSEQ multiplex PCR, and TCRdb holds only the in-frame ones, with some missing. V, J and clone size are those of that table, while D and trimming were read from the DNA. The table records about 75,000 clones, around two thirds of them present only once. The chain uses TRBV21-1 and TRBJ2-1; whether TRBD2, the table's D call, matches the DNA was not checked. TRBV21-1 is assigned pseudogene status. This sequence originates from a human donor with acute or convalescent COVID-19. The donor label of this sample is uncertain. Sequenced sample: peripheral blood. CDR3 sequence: CAGKLTSGNPSLHYNDPVGEQFF. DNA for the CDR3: TGTGCCGGGAAGTTGACTAGCGGGAACCCGAGTCTCCATTACAATGATCCGGTGGGTGAGCAGTTCTTC.